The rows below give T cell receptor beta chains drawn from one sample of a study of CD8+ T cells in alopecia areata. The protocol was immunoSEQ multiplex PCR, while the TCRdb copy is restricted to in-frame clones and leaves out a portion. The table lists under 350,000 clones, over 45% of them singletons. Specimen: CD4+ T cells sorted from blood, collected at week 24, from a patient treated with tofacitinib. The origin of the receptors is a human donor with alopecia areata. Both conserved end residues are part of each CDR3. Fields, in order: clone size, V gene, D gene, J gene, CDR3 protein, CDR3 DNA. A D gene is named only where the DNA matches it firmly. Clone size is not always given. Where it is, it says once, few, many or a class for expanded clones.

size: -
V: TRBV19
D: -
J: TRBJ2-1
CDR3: CASSRAGQGNEQFF
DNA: TGTGCCAGTAGTAGGGCAGGCCAGGGAAATGAGCAGTTCTTC

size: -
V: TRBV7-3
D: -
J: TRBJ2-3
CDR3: CASSGGDTDTQYF
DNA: TGTGCCAGCAGCGGCGGGGACACAGATACGCAGTATTTT

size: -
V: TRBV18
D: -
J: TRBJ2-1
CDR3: CASSSLGGGSYNEQFF
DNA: TGTGCCAGCTCGTCCCTAGGCGGCGGCTCCTACAATGAGCAGTTCTTC

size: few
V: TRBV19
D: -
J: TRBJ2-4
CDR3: CASSPPSSGALAKNIQYF
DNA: TGTGCCAGTAGTCCGCCCTCCTCCGGCGCTCTAGCCAAAAACATTCAGTACTTC

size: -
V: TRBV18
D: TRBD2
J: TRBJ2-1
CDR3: CASSPRGGTRYNEQFF
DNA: TGTGCCAGCTCACCACGGGGGGGAACGAGGTACAATGAGCAGTTCTTC

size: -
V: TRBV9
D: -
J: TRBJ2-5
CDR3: CASSVVGLPRETQYF
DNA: TGTGCCAGCAGCGTAGTCGGACTCCCGAGGGAGACCCAGTACTTC

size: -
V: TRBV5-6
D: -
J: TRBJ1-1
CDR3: CASSLAIGQGGMNTEAFF
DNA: TGTGCCAGCAGCTTGGCTATCGGGCAGGGCGGGATGAACACTGAAGCTTTCTTT

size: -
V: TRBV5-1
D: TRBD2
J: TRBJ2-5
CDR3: CASSLATSTSGGQETQYF
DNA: TGCGCCAGCAGCTTGGCCACGTCGACTAGCGGGGGCCAAGAGACCCAGTACTTC

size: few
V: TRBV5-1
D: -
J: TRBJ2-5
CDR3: CASSLEGGAETQYF
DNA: TGCGCCAGCAGCTTGGAGGGGGGAGCAGAGACCCAGTACTTC

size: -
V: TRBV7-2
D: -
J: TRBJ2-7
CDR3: CASGHGRGVEQYF
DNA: TGTGCCAGCGGACACGGAAGGGGCGTGGAGCAGTACTTC

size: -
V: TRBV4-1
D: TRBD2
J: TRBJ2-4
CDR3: CASSQGVLAGGFLAKNIQYF
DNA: TGCGCCAGCAGCCAAGGCGTACTAGCGGGGGGGTTTTTAGCCAAAAACATTCAGTACTTC

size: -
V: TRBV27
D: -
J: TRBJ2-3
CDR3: CASTYSPVADTQYF
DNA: TGTGCCAGCACTTACTCGCCCGTCGCGGATACGCAGTATTTT

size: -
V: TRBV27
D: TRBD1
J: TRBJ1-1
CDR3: CASSPELGGQGGSALNTEAFF
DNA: TGTGCCAGCAGTCCAGAATTGGGGGGACAGGGTGGTTCAGCGTTGAACACTGAAGCTTTCTTT

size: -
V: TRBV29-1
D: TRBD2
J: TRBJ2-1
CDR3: CSVVGLAGPDEQFF
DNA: TGCAGCGTTGTCGGACTAGCGGGGCCCGATGAGCAGTTCTTC

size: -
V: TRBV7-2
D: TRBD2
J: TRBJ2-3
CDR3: CASSLQSRGGDTQYF
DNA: TGTGCCAGCAGCTTACAATCGCGGGGGGGCGATACGCAGTATTTT

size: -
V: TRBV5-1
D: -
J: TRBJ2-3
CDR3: CASSLQFQEPQYF
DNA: TGCGCCAGCAGCTTACAATTCCAGGAGCCGCAGTATTTT

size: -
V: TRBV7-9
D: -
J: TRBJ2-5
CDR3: CASSPSETQYF
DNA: TGTGCCAGCAGCCCCTCGGAGACCCAGTACTTC